The entry that follows covers one T cell receptor (beta chain) sequence. Its matching antigen is unknown. The CDR3 is 15 amino acids. CDR1 MGHRA and CDR2 YSYEKL come from the germline V gene. V was pared by 5 bases and J by 7 bases, with 15 bases between. The data were obtained in a study of beta chain features in type 1 diabetes. Expressed TCRB transcripts were sequenced because the isolated RNA had all been reverse transcribed beforehand. Sequenced by immunoSEQ multiplex PCR; TCRdb stores in-frame clones only, minus some. The data contain 450,000 or so clones, around 10% of them singletons. Study observations and caveats: Shorter TCRB CDR3s, moderately but significantly so, marked every one of the four CD4+ subsets in Type 1 diabetes patients.

The sequenced sample consisted of naive CD4+ T cells from blood. The source is a woman younger than 35 in good health. The chain is built from TRBV4-1 and TRBJ1-6; the D is unclear. The CDR3 sequence: CASSRGVSYNSPLHF. Written as DNA, the CDR3 is TGCGCCAGCAGCAGAGGAGTGAGCTACAATTCACCCCTCCACTTT.